What follows describes a single TCR beta chain. Its antigen is as yet unknown. Deep-level running was used for the assay. In the source study's methods: Filtering was not the same, since immunoSEQ gave junction-only sequences without quality scores. The data were produced by immunoSEQ multiplex PCR, yet TCRdb's version contains in-frame clones alone and is incomplete. The V and J calls and the clone size are those of that table, but D and trimming were determined from the DNA. The sample includes nearly 1,000,000 clones, about three quarters of them seen just once. These data originate in a study of shared clonotypes between healthy human individuals. Across the study: Each donor had three CD4 naive, three CD4 memory, two CD8 naive and one CD8 memory plate.

Whole-study results and caveats: Relative to clonotypes present in all four donors, those not shared had lower generation probabilities.

The CDR3 is 16 amino acids. Trimming pared 4 bases from V and 0 bases from J, leaving 14 bases between. Germline assignment: CDR1 SNHLY and CDR2 FYNNEI. The origin of this receptor is a man aged 18-30 years in good health. This chain uses TRBV2 with TRBJ2-3; D is perhaps TRBD2 (5 bases). The sample taken for sequencing was memory CD4+ T cells sorted from blood. Noted subset: CD45RA-negative fraction. CDR3 bases: TGTGCCAGCAGTGTTGGGCTAGCATCGAGCACAGATACGCAGTATTTT. Protein product: CASSVGLASSTDTQYF.